This T cell receptor beta chain came from a study of cytotoxic CD8 clonotypes in ibrutinib-treated CLL. Study context: For this cohort, patients were roughly 10 relapsed/refractory and about 14 treatment-naive, while some 18 were IGHV unmutated. Outcomes included some 25 partial and 2 complete responses; after median 68 months, 14 stayed remitted and 12 progressed.

Worth noting for this clone: What it binds is not known.

Produced via immunoSEQ multiplex PCR; TCRdb's table is partial and in-frame only. The top ten hold over 9.5% of the sample, which has 200,000 to 250,000 clones, 79% seen once. Genomic DNA for TCR beta libraries, around 1.9 micrograms, came from cryopreserved PBMCs. Study results and caveats: Baseline-level clonality went beyond age-matched healthy donors and moved in step with circulating CD8+ T-cell counts.

The clonotype was recovered from a human donor with chronic lymphocytic leukemia. This specimen was PBMCs, taken after 12 months of ibrutinib treatment.

The CDR3 DNA is TGTGCCAGCAGCACGACTAGTTTGTTTACCGGGGAGCTGTTTTTT. This sequence encodes CASSTTSLFTGELFF. The J gene is TRBJ2-2, the V gene TRBV5-4; a weak D match, TRBD2 (6 bases). CDR1 and CDR2 from the germline V gene are SGHNT and YYREEE (reference sequence). Trimming pared 4 bases from V and 5 bases from J, leaving 15 bases between. The CDR3 contains 15 residues.